Shown below are 3 T cell receptor beta chains from a single sample sequenced in a study of blood T cells in healthy people across ages. A second PCR, run for about 7 to 11 cycles, used a sample-barcoded 5' primer plus a J-beta primer mix. TCRdb re-called the 5' RACE reads through MiXCR, storing one row per CDR3 protein. This sample carries just over 800,000 distinct CDR3 sequences, around two thirds of them seen once, and the ten largest clones take roughly a quarter. The sample comprised blood. The receptors stem from a man between 25 and 39 years old in good health.

This sequence joins TRBV2 and TRBJ2-3; 9 bases are a match to TRBD1. Germline V CDR1 and CDR2: SNHLY, FYNNEI. Unmatched junction bases numbered 7, after V lost 6 bases and J lost 6 bases. The CDR3 runs to 14 residues. CDR3 loop: CASRDRGFHDTQYF. The CDR3 bases are TGTGCCAGCAGGGACAGGGGTTTTCACGATACGCAGTATTTT.

The genes are TRBV7-2 and TRBJ1-4; D possibly corresponds to TRBD1 (6 bases). The V gene's germline CDR1 is SGHTA and CDR2 FQGNSA. Trimming cost V 1 base and J 7 bases, with 13 bases left between them. There are 15 residues in the CDR3. The CDR3 here is CASSLVGGGIEKLFF. CDR3 nucleotides: TGTGCCAGCAGCTTAGTCGGAGGGGGGATTGAAAAACTGTTTTTT. Using reference TRBV7-2 and TRBJ1-4 for the parts outside the CDR3, the full variable domain is GAGVSQSPSNKVTEKGKDVELRCDPISGHTALYWYRQSLGQGLEFLIYFQGNSAPDKSGLPSDRFSAERTGGSVSTLTIQRTQQEDSAVYLCASSLVGGGIEKLFFGSGTQLSVL.

This clonotype was seen more than once but under ten times. The chain is built from TRBV27 and TRBJ2-1; 7 positions match TRBD2. V dropped 5 bases and J dropped 7; count of bases not matched to a gene: 11. Germline V CDR1 and CDR2: MNHEY, SMNVEV (reference sequence). The CDR3 covers 15 residues. CDR3 amino acids: CASSIPRTRLNEQFF. CDR3 bases: TGTGCCAGCAGTATCCCCAGGACTAGGTTGAATGAGCAGTTCTTC.